This T cell receptor beta chain was profiled in a study of blood T cell repertoires in COVID-19. CDR1 WNHNN and CDR2 SYGVQD come from the germline V gene (reference sequence). The CDR3 has 15 amino acids. V was cut by 3 bases and J by 6 bases, with 18 bases left in between. Participant age was roughly 18 to 90 years, and participants resided in roughly 25 US areas. Allocation to cohorts depended on clinical history reported by the participants. Original methodology: Using reference gene primer amplification, nucleated cell counts were estimated. Sequencing was performed with immunoSEQ multiplex PCR; in TCRdb, only in-frame clones are kept and a portion is missing. For V, J and clone size, that table is used; D and trimming come from the DNA. In the table there are a few hundred thousand clones, 80% to 90% of which are singletons.

The gene calls are TRBV10-1 and TRBJ2-7; weak D call: TRBD2 (6 bases). The TCR originated in an older woman who had recovered from COVID-19. The specimen was PBMCs or T cells enriched from blood (not recorded which). CDR3 sequence reads: CASSEENAGPLEQYF. The CDR3 DNA is TGCGCCAGCAGTGAAGAGAACGCGGGGCCCCTCGAGCAGTACTTC.